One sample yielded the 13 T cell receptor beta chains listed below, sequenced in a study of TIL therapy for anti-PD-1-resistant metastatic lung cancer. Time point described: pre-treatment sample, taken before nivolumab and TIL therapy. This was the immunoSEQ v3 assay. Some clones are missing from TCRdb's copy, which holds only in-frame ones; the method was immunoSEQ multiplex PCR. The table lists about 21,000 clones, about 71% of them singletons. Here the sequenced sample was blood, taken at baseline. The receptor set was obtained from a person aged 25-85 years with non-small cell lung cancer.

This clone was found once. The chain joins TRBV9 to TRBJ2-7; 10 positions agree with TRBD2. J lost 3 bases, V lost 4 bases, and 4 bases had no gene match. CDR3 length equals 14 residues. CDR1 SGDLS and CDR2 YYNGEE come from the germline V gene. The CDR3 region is CASSPGTSDYEQYF. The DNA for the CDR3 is TGTGCCAGCAGCCCCGGGACTAGCGACTACGAGCAGTACTTC.

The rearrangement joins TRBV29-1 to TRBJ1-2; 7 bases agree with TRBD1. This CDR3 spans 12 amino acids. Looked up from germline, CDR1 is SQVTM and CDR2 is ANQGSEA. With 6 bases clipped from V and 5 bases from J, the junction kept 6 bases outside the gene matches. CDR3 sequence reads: CSVGDRPYGYTF. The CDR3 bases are TGCAGCGTGGGGGACAGACCATATGGCTACACCTTC.

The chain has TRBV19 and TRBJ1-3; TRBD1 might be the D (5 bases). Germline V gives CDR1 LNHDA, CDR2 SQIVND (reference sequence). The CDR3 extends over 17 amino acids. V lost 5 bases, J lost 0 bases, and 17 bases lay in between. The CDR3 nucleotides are TGTGCCAGTAGTGCCCGTGCTACAGGAAACTCTGGAAACACCATATATTTT. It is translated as CASSARATGNSGNTIYF. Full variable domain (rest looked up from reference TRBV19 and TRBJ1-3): DGGITQSPKYLFRKEGQNVTLSCEQNLNHDAMYWYRQDPGQGLRLIYYSQIVNDFQKGDIAEGYSVSREKKESFPLTVTSAQKNPTAFYLCASSARATGNSGNTIYFGEGSWLTVV.

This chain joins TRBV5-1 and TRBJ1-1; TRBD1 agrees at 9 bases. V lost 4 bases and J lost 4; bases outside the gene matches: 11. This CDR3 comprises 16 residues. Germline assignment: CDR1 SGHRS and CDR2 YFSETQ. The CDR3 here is CASSPDPQGAGTEAFF. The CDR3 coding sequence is TGCGCCAGCAGCCCCGACCCACAGGGGGCTGGCACTGAAGCTTTCTTT. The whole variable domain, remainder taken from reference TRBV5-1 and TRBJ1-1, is KAGVTQTPRYLIKTRGQQVTLSCSPISGHRSVSWYQQTPGQGLQFLFEYFSETQRNKGNFPGRFSGRQFSNSRSEMNVSTLELGDSALYLCASSPDPQGAGTEAFFGQGTRLTVV.

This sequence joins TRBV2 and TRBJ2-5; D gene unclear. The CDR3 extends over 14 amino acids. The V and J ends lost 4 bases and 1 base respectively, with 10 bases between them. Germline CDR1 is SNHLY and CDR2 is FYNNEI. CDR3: CASSALVVQETQYF. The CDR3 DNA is TGTGCCAGCAGTGCTTTGGTTGTCCAAGAGACCCAGTACTTC.

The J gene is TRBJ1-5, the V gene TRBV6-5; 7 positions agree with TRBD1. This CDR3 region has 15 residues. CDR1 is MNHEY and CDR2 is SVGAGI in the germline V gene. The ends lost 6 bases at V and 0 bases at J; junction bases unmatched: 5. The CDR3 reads CASSETGSSNQPQHF. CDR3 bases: TGTGCCAGCAGCGAGACAGGGTCTAGCAATCAGCCCCAGCATTTT.

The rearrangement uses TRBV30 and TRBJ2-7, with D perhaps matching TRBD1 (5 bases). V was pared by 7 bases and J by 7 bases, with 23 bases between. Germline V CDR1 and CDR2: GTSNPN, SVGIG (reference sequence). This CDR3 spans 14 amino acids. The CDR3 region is CASIRTAKSGEQYF. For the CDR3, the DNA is TGTGCCTCGATTAGGACCGCCAAGTCAGGGGAGCAGTACTTC.

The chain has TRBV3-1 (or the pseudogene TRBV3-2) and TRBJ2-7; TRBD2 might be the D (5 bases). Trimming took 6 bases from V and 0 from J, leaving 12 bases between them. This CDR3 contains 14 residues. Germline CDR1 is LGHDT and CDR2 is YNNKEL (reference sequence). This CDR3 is CASSATRVSYEQYF. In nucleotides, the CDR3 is TGTGCCAGCAGTGCCACTAGGGTCTCCTACGAGCAGTACTTC.

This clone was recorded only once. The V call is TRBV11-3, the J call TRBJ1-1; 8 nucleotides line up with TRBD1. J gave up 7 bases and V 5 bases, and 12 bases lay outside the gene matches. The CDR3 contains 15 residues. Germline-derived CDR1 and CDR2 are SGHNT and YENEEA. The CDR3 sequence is CASSRDGQGRGEAFF. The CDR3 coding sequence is TGTGCCAGCAGCCGGGACGGACAGGGACGGGGTGAAGCTTTCTTT. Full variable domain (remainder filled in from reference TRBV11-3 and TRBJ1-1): EAGVVQSPRYKIIEKKQPVAFWCNPISGHNTLYWYLQNLGQGPELLIRYENEEAVDDSQLPKDRFSAERLKGVDSTLKIQPAELGDSAVYLCASSRDGQGRGEAFFGQGTRLTVV.

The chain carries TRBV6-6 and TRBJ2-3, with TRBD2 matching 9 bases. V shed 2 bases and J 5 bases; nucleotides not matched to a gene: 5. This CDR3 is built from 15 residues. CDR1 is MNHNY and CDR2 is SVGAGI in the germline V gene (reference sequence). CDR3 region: CASSYQGLAGDTQYF. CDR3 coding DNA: TGTGCCAGCAGTTACCAGGGACTAGCAGGAGATACGCAGTATTTT.

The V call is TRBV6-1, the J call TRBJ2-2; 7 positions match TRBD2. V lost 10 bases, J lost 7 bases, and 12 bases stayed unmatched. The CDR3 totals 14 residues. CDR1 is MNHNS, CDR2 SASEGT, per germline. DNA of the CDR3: TGTGCCACGGGAAAGGGACTAACTGACGGGGAGCTGTTTTTT. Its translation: CATGKGLTDGELFF.

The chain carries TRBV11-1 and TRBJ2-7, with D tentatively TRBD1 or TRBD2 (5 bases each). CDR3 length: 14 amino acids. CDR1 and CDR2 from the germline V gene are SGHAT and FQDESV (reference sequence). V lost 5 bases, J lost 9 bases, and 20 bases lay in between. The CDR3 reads CASSNWDGPPGQYV. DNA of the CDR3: TGTGCCAGCAGCAACTGGGACGGTCCACCAGGGCAGTACGTC.

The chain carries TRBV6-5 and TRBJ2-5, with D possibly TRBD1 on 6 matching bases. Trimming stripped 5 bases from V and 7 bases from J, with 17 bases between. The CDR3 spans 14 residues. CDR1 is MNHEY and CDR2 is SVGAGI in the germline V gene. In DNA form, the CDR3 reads TGTGCCAGCAGTCAGGGACATAGGGCAGTGACCCAGTACTTC. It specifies CASSQGHRAVTQYF.